These 17 T cell receptor beta chains originate from one sample sequenced in a study of cytomegalovirus exposure and HLA in healthy donors. Use of 60 Vbeta and 13 Jbeta primers characterized the PCR. Data came from immunoSEQ multiplex PCR; TCRdb stores just in-frame clones and leaves some out. This table has 100,000 to 150,000 clones, around three quarters appearing once. Sequencing was performed on PBMCs. These receptors all come from a man aged 40-49 years in good health and CMV-seronegative.

J is TRBJ1-4 and V is TRBV2; the match to TRBD1 covers 9 bases. Germline CDR1 and CDR2: SNHLY and FYNNEI. Losses at the gene ends were 4 bases for V and 7 bases for J; bases not matched to a gene: 4. There are 14 residues in the CDR3. The CDR3 protein is CASSGDRAGEKLFF. The CDR3 DNA follows: TGTGCCAGCAGTGGGGACAGGGCCGGTGAAAAACTGTTTTTT. The complete variable domain, with remaining parts taken from reference TRBV2 and TRBJ1-4, reads EPEVTQTPSHQVTQMGQEVILRCVPISNHLYFYWYRQILGQKVEFLVSFYNNEISEKSEIFDDQFSVERPDGSNFTLKIRSTKLEDSAMYFCASSGDRAGEKLFFGSGTQLSVL.

This clone was counted once. The rearrangement links TRBV19 to TRBJ1-1; TRBD1 might be the D (5 bases). V was trimmed by 3 bases and J by 1 base, leaving 12 bases between them. The CDR3 length is 15 residues. Germline V lookup: CDR1 LNHDA, CDR2 SQIVND (reference sequence). CDR3 DNA sequence: TGTGCCAGTAGTATCGGTGGACAAACGAACACTGAAGCTTTCTTT. Its protein is CASSIGGQTNTEAFF.

This chain uses TRBV7-2 with TRBJ1-6; no definite D call. The CDR3 is 14 amino acids. Germline assignment: CDR1 SGHTA and CDR2 FQGNSA. V lost 1 base to trimming and J lost 6 bases, with 7 bases between them. DNA for the CDR3: TGTGCCAGCAGCTTAGGGCCACGTAATTCACCCCTCCACTTT. The encoded protein is CASSLGPRNSPLHF.

This chain uses TRBV4-2 with TRBJ2-3; D may be TRBD1 (5 bases). Germline CDR1 is LGHNA and CDR2 is YNFKEQ. The CDR3 covers 15 residues. The germline V and J ends were trimmed by 0 bases and 3 bases, with 10 bases remaining between them. The CDR3 spells CASSQEWQGTDTQYF. DNA for the CDR3: TGTGCCAGCAGCCAAGAATGGCAGGGAACAGATACGCAGTATTTT.

In its sample, this clone was seen a few times. The CDR3, as DNA: TGTGCCAGTAGTGCCCAAGGAGGGGCGGGTGAGACCCAGTACTTC. Amino acids: CASSAQGGAGETQYF. The gene calls are TRBV19 and TRBJ2-5; D is possibly TRBD2 (6 bases). This CDR3 comprises 15 residues. The V and J ends lost 5 bases and 5 bases respectively, with 18 bases between them. The germline CDR1 and CDR2 sequences are LNHDA and SQIVND (reference sequence).

The gene calls are TRBV9 and TRBJ1-1, with D unresolved. The V end was cut by 4 bases, the J end by 0 bases, with 7 bases between. From germline, CDR1 is SGDLS and CDR2 YYNGEE. This CDR3 region has 13 residues. The DNA of the CDR3 is TGTGCCAGCAGCACCAGTATGAACACTGAAGCTTTCTTT. Translating gives CASSTSMNTEAFF.

In DNA form, the CDR3 reads TGTGCCAGCTCACGCGACACAGCTTTGAATGAAAAACTGTTTTTT. Encoded protein: CASSRDTALNEKLFF. The chain carries TRBV18 and TRBJ1-4; D remains ambiguous. V was trimmed by 4 bases and J by 5 bases, leaving 14 bases between them. The length of the CDR3 is 15 residues. CDR1 KGHSH and CDR2 LQKENI come from the germline V gene.

This clone turned up a few times. The J gene is TRBJ1-5, the V gene TRBV10-3; D is unclear. Germline V lookup: CDR1 ENHRY, CDR2 SYGVKD. The V end lost 8 bases, the J end lost 3 bases, and 8 bases lay between the germline ends. The CDR3 is 12 residues long. The CDR3 protein is CAIGGDNQPQHF. The DNA for the CDR3 is TGTGCCATCGGTGGAGACAATCAGCCCCAGCATTTT.

V gene TRBV4-3 combines with J gene TRBJ2-2; D possibly corresponds to TRBD2 (7 bases). Trimming left V 0 bases short and J 5 bases short, with 13 bases between. The CDR3 is 16 residues long. From germline, CDR1 is LGHNA and CDR2 YSLEER. CDR3 DNA: TGCGCCAGCAGCCAAGATGGGGGGGCCGGAACCGGGGAGCTGTTTTTT. Protein sequence: CASSQDGGAGTGELFF.

V usage is TRBV11-3 and J usage is TRBJ2-2, with 7 bases aligning to TRBD1. With 4 bases clipped from V and 7 bases from J, the junction kept 9 bases outside the gene matches. This CDR3 is built from 15 residues. The germline V gene has CDR1 SGHNT and CDR2 YENEEA. The CDR3 DNA reads as TGTGCCAGCAGCTACCTGGACAGGAAGGGCGGGGAGCTGTTTTTT. Translation: CASSYLDRKGGELFF.

This chain connects TRBV5-1 to TRBJ2-7; 11 bases fit TRBD1. The CDR3 has 16 residues. The germline V gene has CDR1 SGHRS and CDR2 YFSETQ. Trimming removed 0 bases from V and 6 bases from J; junction bases left unmatched: 8. For the CDR3, the DNA is TGCGCCAGCAGCTTGGAGGATCCGGGACAGGGGGGCGAGCAGTACTTC. The encoded protein is CASSLEDPGQGGEQYF.

This sequence joins TRBV6-5 and TRBJ1-2; D uncertain. V was cut by 6 bases and J by 8 bases, with 13 bases left in between. From germline, CDR1 is MNHEY and CDR2 SVGAGI. The CDR3 is made up of 12 amino acids. The CDR3 is CASSRGDRGYTF. In DNA form, the CDR3 reads TGTGCCAGCAGCCGCGGGGATAGAGGCTACACCTTC.

J is TRBJ1-3 and V is TRBV19; D may be TRBD1 (5 bases). Germline lookup yields CDR1 LNHDA and CDR2 SQIVND (reference sequence). The CDR3 loop spans 12 amino acids. Trimming shortened V by 4 bases and J by 7 bases, and 8 bases separated the two germline ends. DNA of the CDR3: TGTGCCAGTAGTAAGGGGATGAACACCATATATTTT. Translated, it gives CASSKGMNTIYF. The entire variable domain, with the rest obtained from reference TRBV19 and TRBJ1-3, is as follows: DGGITQSPKYLFRKEGQNVTLSCEQNLNHDAMYWYRQDPGQGLRLIYYSQIVNDFQKGDIAEGYSVSREKKESFPLTVTSAQKNPTAFYLCASSKGMNTIYFGEGSWLTVV.

The chain employs TRBV30 and TRBJ2-3; tentatively, D is TRBD2 (7 bases). V gave up 1 base and J gave up 1 base, with 12 bases separating them. From germline, CDR1 is GTSNPN and CDR2 SVGIG (reference sequence). This CDR3 has 15 residues. CDR3: CAWSDRGGRTDTQYF. The CDR3 DNA follows: TGTGCCTGGAGTGATAGGGGGGGACGCACAGATACGCAGTATTTT.

Only a few counts were recorded for this clone. This chain links TRBV11-3 with TRBJ2-7, with 10 bases that match TRBD1. Germline V lookup: CDR1 SGHNT, CDR2 YENEEA. Germline trimming cut 1 base from V and 5 bases from J; bases unmatched to any gene: 5. The CDR3 extends over 15 amino acids. In nucleotides, the CDR3 is TGTGCCAGCAGCTTAGGACAGGGGGCGAGTAACGAGCAGTACTTC. It specifies CASSLGQGASNEQYF.

The rearrangement links TRBV4-3 to TRBJ2-7; the D gene is possibly TRBD1 (5 bases). This CDR3 has 15 residues. CDR1 LGHNA and CDR2 YSLEER come from the germline V gene. V was pared by 0 bases and J by 1 base, with 10 bases between. This chain's CDR3 is CASSQDLHRSYEQYF. Written as DNA, the CDR3 is TGCGCCAGCAGCCAAGATCTCCACAGGTCCTACGAGCAGTACTTC.

The genes are TRBV2 and TRBJ1-4; D is possibly TRBD1 (6 bases). Looked up from germline, CDR1 is SNHLY and CDR2 is FYNNEI. V gave up 6 bases and J gave up 4 bases, with 12 bases separating them. The CDR3 is 14 residues long. The CDR3 reads CASRYTGNNEKLFF. In nucleotides, the CDR3 is TGTGCCAGCAGGTATACAGGGAATAATGAAAAACTGTTTTTT.